This T cell receptor beta chain derives from a study of vaccination and CD4 T cells after COVID-19. Whole-study context: Diagnosis preceded the drawing of post-COVID samples by a median about 98 days (range 35 to 161). Collection of post-vaccine samples followed dose two by a median approximately 69 days, spanning a range of 14 to 241. Points from the study as a whole: Counts of SARS-CoV-2-reactive clonotypes had a median that went from around 21 to 38, a nonsignificant change.

Sequencing of cultured CD4+ T cell DNA used the Oncomine TCR Beta short-read assay. TCRdb independently ran MiXCR on the PCR reads; one entry per CDR3 protein. The profile shows some 21,000 distinct CDR3 sequences, 47% of them singletons. Treatment: 10-day PBMC culture with coronavirus spike peptide pools or control peptides (ViraFEST assay). At both days 3 and 7, half the medium was replaced with fresh IL-2 medium. Worth noting for this clonotype: Its antigen remains unknown.

In germline, CDR1 is SGHTA, CDR2 FQGNSA. Trimming left V 5 bases short and J 1 base short, with 10 bases between. This CDR3 comprises 14 residues. Material: CD4+ T cells from blood, cultured in vitro, obtained before SARS-CoV-2 vaccination. This TCR derives from a human donor who had recovered from COVID-19. The chain links TRBV7-2 to TRBJ2-3; D is unclear. Here the CDR3 reads CASSPPARTDTQYF. The CDR3 nucleotides are TGTGCCAGCAGCCCACCGGCCCGCACAGATACGCAGTATTTT.